This T cell receptor (beta chain) stems from a study of blood T cell repertoires in COVID-19. Across the study: Italy, Spain and the United States were the sources of the convalescent and acute COVID-19 samples. PBMCs, B-cell-depleted T cells, or T cells were the source of the cDNA or gDNA that made up the material.

V dropped 2 bases and J dropped 0 bases, with 9 bases sitting between them. The CDR3 loop spans 15 amino acids. Germline values: CDR1 MRHNA, CDR2 SNTAGT. As processed by the authors: Using reference gene primer amplification, nucleated cell counts were estimated. Profiled with immunoSEQ multiplex PCR; TCRdb holds only in-frame clones, not every one. V and J calls and clone size follow that table, whereas D and trimming were derived from the DNA. The table includes about 33,000 clones, 90% to 95% detected once. The V gene is TRBV6-4, the J gene TRBJ2-3; TRBD2 is a possible D gene (6 bases). Sequencing input: peripheral blood. The TCR comes from a human donor in a cohort sampled during active COVID-19. This CDR3 is CASSDGGASTDTQYF. The CDR3 region has the DNA TGTGCCAGCAGTGACGGAGGGGCTAGCACAGATACGCAGTATTTT.